This T cell receptor beta chain came from a study of T cells in Graves' hyperthyroidism and ophthalmopathy. General observations from the study: Blood also carried most thyroid clonotypes expanded above 0.001.

The germline CDR1 and CDR2 sequences are MDHEN and SYDVKM. CDR3 size: 14 residues. The ends were cut back, 6 bases at V and 2 bases at J, with 13 bases in the middle. This clonotype has ten or more counts. The antigen remains unidentified. Amplification of TCR beta CDR3 regions used RNA as the template. The HTBI primer set served for first-round RT-PCR of the TCR CDR3. TCRdb ran MiXCR on the multiplex PCR reads and lists one entry per CDR3 protein. Among under 450,000 distinct CDR3 sequences listed, around a sixth were seen once. The genes are TRBV28 and TRBJ2-5, with D possibly TRBD1 on 8 matching bases. The specimen was blood. The sequence was obtained from a woman younger than 30 with Graves' hyperthyroidism. DNA for the CDR3: TGTGCCAGCAGACAGGGGGGGTATCAAGAGACCCAGTACTTC. This sequence encodes CASRQGGYQETQYF.